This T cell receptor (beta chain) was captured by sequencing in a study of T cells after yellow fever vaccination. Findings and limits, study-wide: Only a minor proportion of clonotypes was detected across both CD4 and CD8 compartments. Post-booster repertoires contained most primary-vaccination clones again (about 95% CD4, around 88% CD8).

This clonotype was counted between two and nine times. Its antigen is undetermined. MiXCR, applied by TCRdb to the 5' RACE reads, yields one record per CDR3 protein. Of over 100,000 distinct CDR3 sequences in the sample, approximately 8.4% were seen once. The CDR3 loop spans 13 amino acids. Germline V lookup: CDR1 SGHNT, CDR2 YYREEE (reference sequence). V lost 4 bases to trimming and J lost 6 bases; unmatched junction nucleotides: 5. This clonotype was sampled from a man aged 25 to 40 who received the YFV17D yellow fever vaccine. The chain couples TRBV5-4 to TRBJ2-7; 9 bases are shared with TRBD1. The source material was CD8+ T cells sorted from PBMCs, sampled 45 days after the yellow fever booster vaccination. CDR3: CASSEDRGGEQYF. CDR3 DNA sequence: TGTGCCAGCAGCGAAGACAGGGGGGGCGAGCAGTACTTC. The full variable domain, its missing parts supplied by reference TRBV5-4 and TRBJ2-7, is ETGVTQSPTHLIKTRGQQVTLRCSSQSGHNTVSWYQQALGQGPQFIFQYYREEENGRGNFPPRFSGLQFPNYSSELNVNALELDDSALYLCASSEDRGGEQYFGPGTRLTVT.